The 10 T cell receptor beta chains below were found in one sample sequenced in a study of Tregs in tolerant kidney transplant recipients. Sequencing was performed with immunoSEQ multiplex PCR; in TCRdb, only in-frame clones are kept and a portion is missing. The sample consists of tens of thousands of clones, 90% to 95% of them appearing once. Related graft donors supplied nonmyeloablative bone marrow transplants, and mixed chimerism was transient. The starting material was CD4+ T cells from blood (PBMCs), obtained 12 months after the transplant. These receptor sequences come from a human patient who received a combined kidney and bone marrow transplant. These T cells may partly come from the graft donor.

DNA of the CDR3: TGTGCCAGCAGTTATCCCCGGGACAGGCTAACCTACGAGCAGTACTTC. Translating gives CASSYPRDRLTYEQYF. This chain connects TRBV6-9 to TRBJ2-7; 8 bases map to TRBD1. The CDR3 covers 16 residues. Germline V gene lookup returns CDR1 MNHGY and CDR2 SVAAGI. The V segment lost 2 bases and the J segment 2 bases; nucleotides outside the gene matches: 8.

The CDR3 region is CASSLESLGQPNYGYTF. CDR3 bases: TGTGCCAGCAGCTTAGAGTCCTTAGGACAGCCGAACTATGGCTACACCTTC. This rearrangement joins TRBV7-8 to TRBJ1-2; D possibly corresponds to TRBD1 (6 bases). Trimming shortened V by 1 base and J by 2 bases, and 17 bases separated the two germline ends. The CDR3 is 17 amino acids. CDR1 is SGHVS and CDR2 is FQNEAQ in the germline V gene.

J is TRBJ2-1 and V is TRBV7-9; D not certain. CDR1 SEHNR and CDR2 FQNEAQ come from the germline V gene (reference sequence). The CDR3 contains 12 residues. Trimming took off 6 bases at V and 8 bases at J, with 11 bases between the two ends. Here the CDR3 reads CASSPIGDEQFF. The CDR3, as DNA: TGTGCCAGCAGTCCCATTGGAGATGAGCAGTTCTTC.

This chain connects TRBV2 to TRBJ2-5; tentatively, D is TRBD2 (6 bases). The V gene lost 2 bases and the J gene lost 4 bases, with 11 bases spanning the gap. Germline V gene lookup returns CDR1 SNHLY and CDR2 FYNNEI. The CDR3 is 14 residues long. CDR3 region: CASSEYFGGETQYF. As DNA, the CDR3 is TGTGCCAGCAGTGAATACTTCGGGGGAGAGACCCAGTACTTC.

The V and J genes are TRBV5-6 and TRBJ1-2; TRBD1 matches 8 bases. Unmatched junction bases numbered 6, after V lost 4 bases and J lost 4 bases. Germline V lookup: CDR1 SGHDT, CDR2 YYEEEE. This CDR3 is built from 14 residues. As DNA, the CDR3 is TGTGCCAGCAGCGTAGACAGGGGTGGCTATGGCTACACCTTC. It translates to CASSVDRGGYGYTF. Combining the CDR3 with reference TRBV5-6 and TRBJ1-2 gives the whole variable domain DAGVTQSPTHLIKTRGQQVTLRCSPKSGHDTVSWYQQALGQGPQFIFQYYEEEERQRGNFPDRFSGHQFPNYSSELNVNALLLGDSALYLCASSVDRGGYGYTFGSGTRLTVV.

This clone was observed once. This chain links TRBV4-3 with TRBJ1-2; no definite D call. Looked up from germline, CDR1 is LGHNA and CDR2 is YSLEER. Trimming left V 1 base short and J 1 base short, with 16 bases between. The CDR3 spans 17 residues. Here the CDR3 reads CASSQGLSQALNYGYTF. The CDR3 DNA is TGCGCCAGCAGCCAAGGGTTATCGCAGGCCCTTAACTATGGCTACACCTTC.

The chain links TRBV7-2 to TRBJ2-1; D is unresolved. The CDR3 extends over 18 amino acids. Germline CDR1 reads SGHTA; CDR2 reads FQGNSA. V gave up 2 bases and J gave up 0 bases, with 17 bases separating them. The CDR3 DNA follows: TGTGCCAGCAGCTTACCGAAGTCTCTAAGGAGCTCCTACAATGAGCAGTTCTTC. Its translation: CASSLPKSLRSSYNEQFF.

The V call is TRBV7-2, the J call TRBJ2-1, with 7 bases that match TRBD2. V lost 5 bases and J lost 10; bases outside the gene matches: 8. CDR1 is SGHTA, CDR2 FQGNSA, per germline. The CDR3 runs 13 residues. CDR3 nucleotide sequence: TGTGCCAGCAGCCGAGTCTTGGGAGGGGAGCAGTTCTTC. It is translated as CASSRVLGGEQFF.

This chain uses TRBV7-2 with TRBJ2-5, with D perhaps TRBD2 (5 bases). This CDR3 is built from 16 residues. Germline CDR1 SGHTA, CDR2 FQGNSA. Trimming shortened V by 5 bases and J by 0 bases, and 16 bases separated the two germline ends. For the CDR3, the DNA is TGTGCCAGCAGCGCCACCTTCCCGGGGAACCAAGAGACCCAGTACTTC. Translating gives CASSATFPGNQETQYF.

The genes are TRBV28 and TRBJ1-2; 8 bases match TRBD1. Germline V gene sequence: CDR1 MDHEN, CDR2 SYDVKM. CDR3 length: 15 amino acids. V was clipped by 5 bases and J by 6 bases; unmatched bases: 11. The CDR3 bases are TGTGCCAGCAGTCCGAGGACAGGGACCGTGCATGGCTACACCTTC. Its protein product is CASSPRTGTVHGYTF.